Listed below are T cell receptor beta chains from one sample, sequenced in a study of blood T cells in healthy people across ages. TCRdb called the 5' RACE reads again in MiXCR, with one record for every CDR3 protein. The sample holds about 640,000 distinct CDR3 sequences, 58% seen once. The sequencing input was blood. These receptors all come from a man aged 55-75 years in good health. Each CDR3 is given with its conserved first and last residue.

j_call v_call cdr3_aa
TRBJ2-2 TRBV4-2 CASSQDPSSAGELFF
TRBJ2-7 TRBV20-1 CSAAQGAQYEQYF
TRBJ2-3 TRBV20-1 CSARDFGGGRIDTQYF
TRBJ1-6 TRBV5-1 CASSLDGDSPLHF
TRBJ1-1 TRBV12-3/TRBV12-4 CASRGGQGTEAFF
TRBJ1-2 TRBV18 CASSPRTANGYTF
TRBJ2-3 TRBV9 CASSVVPVGTDTQYF
TRBJ1-5 TRBV2 CASSGQTSNQPQHF
TRBJ2-3 TRBV6-1 CASSVQMTHSETQYF
TRBJ1-5 TRBV3-1 CASSQGGGSNQPQHF
TRBJ2-3 TRBV6-1 CASSEVAGGRTDTQYF
TRBJ2-5 TRBV12-3/TRBV12-4 CASSLASKETQYF
TRBJ1-1 TRBV7-2 CASSLVPFIDAFF
TRBJ2-5 TRBV10-2 CASGGQGDETQYF
TRBJ2-7 TRBV12-3/TRBV12-4 CASSPGTGAGEQYF
TRBJ2-1 TRBV3-1 CASSPRTSGATGAYNEQFF
TRBJ1-5 TRBV5-1 CASSPGTAPDNQPQHF
TRBJ2-5 TRBV20-1 CSARSMNRGLTQETQYF
TRBJ1-2 TRBV12-3/TRBV12-4 CASNYLMDGYTF
TRBJ1-1 TRBV6-1 CASSEWGGATPLNTEAFF
TRBJ2-2 TRBV10-2 CASNGVGGELFF
TRBJ2-7 TRBV6-1 CASREGQGYEQYF